A single sample is the source of the 26 T cell receptor beta chains below, sequenced in a study of graft-versus-host responses after intestinal transplantation (dated by TCRdb to the early 2020s). Libraries were prepared through the immunoSEQ multiplex PCR assay. What TCRdb holds here is the immuneACCESS table cut down to in-frame rearrangements. Part of the clones is not present; checked against another copy, under half of the missing clones reflect an unresolved V gene, and the others are unexplained. The sample has 98,000 or so clones on record, over 75% of them singletons. The ten largest account for roughly 1% of the sample. What these receptors recognize is not known. In light of the paper, this sample's time point label describes: cells obtained before transplantation from donor or recipient. Sequencing used unstimulated CD4+ T cells sorted from spleen or lymph node cells, obtained before intestinal transplant. The origin of the receptors is a human donor who received an intestinal transplant.

This chain uses TRBV6-1 with TRBJ1-1, with a tentative D call TRBD1 (5 bases). The CDR3 runs 10 residues. The germline V and J ends were trimmed by 7 bases and 11 bases, with 11 bases remaining between them. Germline CDR1 MNHNS, CDR2 SASEGT. CDR3 sequence (DNA): TGTGCCAGCACTTCAGAGGGGGCTTTCTTT. Translating gives CASTSEGAFF.

V is TRBV10-1 and J is TRBJ2-7; D might be TRBD2 (6 bases). The CDR3 runs 14 residues. In germline, CDR1 is WNHNN, CDR2 SYGVQD (reference sequence). The germline V and J ends were trimmed by 2 bases and 5 bases, with 13 bases remaining between them. CDR3 region: CASSENPRGNEQYF. The CDR3 nucleotides read TGCGCCAGCAGTGAGAACCCTCGGGGGAACGAGCAGTACTTC.

The chain carries TRBV7-9 and TRBJ2-3; 8 bases match TRBD2. Germline CDR1 is SEHNR and CDR2 is FQNEAQ (reference sequence). This CDR3 comprises 14 residues. The junction had 8 bases not matched to a gene; V was cut back by 6 bases and J by 6 bases. The CDR3 DNA reads TGTGCCAGCAGGATGGCGGCGGGAGGTGATACGCAGTATTTT. It codes for CASRMAAGGDTQYF.

The CDR3 coding sequence is TGTGCCAGCAGTTACTCTTTCGGGATTTCCGGGGAGCTGTTTTTT. Its protein is CASSYSFGISGELFF. The chain carries TRBV6-5 and TRBJ2-2, with TRBD2 as a possible D gene (5 bases). From germline, CDR1 is MNHEY and CDR2 SVGAGI. The V gene lost 0 bases and the J gene lost 6 bases, with 11 bases spanning the gap. This CDR3 is 15 amino acids long.

The rearrangement uses TRBV9 and TRBJ2-5; a weak D match, TRBD2 (6 bases). This CDR3 spans 14 amino acids. Trimming took off 4 bases at V and 4 bases at J, with 14 bases between the two ends. The germline V gene encodes CDR1 SGDLS and CDR2 YYNGEE. The CDR3 loop reads CASSPRESGETQYF. The CDR3 DNA reads as TGTGCCAGCAGCCCCCGGGAGAGCGGAGAGACCCAGTACTTC.

V usage is TRBV2 and J usage is TRBJ2-5; TRBD1 aligns across 10 bases. The V and J ends lost 6 bases and 3 bases, in that order; junction bases with no gene match: 4. The CDR3 is 14 amino acids. Germline V gene sequence: CDR1 SNHLY, CDR2 FYNNEI. CDR3 nucleotide sequence: TGTGCCAGCAGGCCCGGGACAGGGGAAGAGACCCAGTACTTC. Its translation: CASRPGTGEETQYF.

The chain joins TRBV21-1 to TRBJ2-2; the table names TRBD2, a call not compared with the DNA. TRBV21-1 is flagged as a pseudogene. The CDR3 runs 16 residues. CDR3 nucleotide sequence: TGTGCCAGCAGCTCGACGGGGGGCCGAGGCACCGGGGAGCTGTTTTTT. Protein product: CASSSTGGRGTGELFF.

This chain joins TRBV18 and TRBJ1-3, with D unresolved. V was shortened by 4 bases and J by 1 base, with 17 bases between the two germline ends. Germline loops: CDR1 KGHSH, CDR2 LQKENI. The CDR3 is 17 amino acids. In nucleotides, the CDR3 is TGTGCCAGCTCACTAAACCCGGGCCAAGGGTCTGGAAACACCATATATTTT. Protein: CASSLNPGQGSGNTIYF. Together with reference TRBV18 and TRBJ1-3, the CDR3 gives the full variable domain: NAGVMQNPRHLVRRRGQEARLRCSPMKGHSHVYWYRQLPEEGLKFMVYLQKENIIDESGMPKERFSAEFPKEGPSILRIQQVVRGDSAAYFCASSLNPGQGSGNTIYFGEGSWLTVV.

The CDR3 DNA follows: TGCAGTGCCTACAGGGAAGAGACCCAGTACTTC. Translating it yields CSAYREETQYF. V and J are TRBV20-1 and TRBJ2-5, with D maybe TRBD1 (6 bases). With 6 bases removed from V and 3 bases from J, the gap between germline ends came to 8 bases. Germline CDR1 DFQATT, CDR2 SNEGSKA (reference sequence). The CDR3 covers 11 residues.

For the CDR3, the DNA is TGCGCCAGCAGCTTTGACAGGGGCCTTATTAATGAGCAGTTCTTC. This sequence encodes CASSFDRGLINEQFF. This chain uses TRBV5-1 with TRBJ2-1, with 8 positions matching TRBD1. V shed 2 bases and J 7 bases; nucleotides not matched to a gene: 8. This CDR3 has 15 residues. Germline CDR1 is SGHRS and CDR2 is YFSETQ. Looking up the rest from reference TRBV5-1 and TRBJ2-1 gives the full variable domain: KAGVTQTPRYLIKTRGQQVTLSCSPISGHRSVSWYQQTPGQGLQFLFEYFSETQRNKGNFPGRFSGRQFSNSRSEMNVSTLELGDSALYLCASSFDRGLINEQFFGPGTRLTVL.

This chain connects TRBV9 to TRBJ2-5; 10 nucleotides match TRBD2. The J segment lost 3 bases and the V segment lost 4 bases, leaving 21 bases of the junction unmatched. The CDR3 extends over 20 amino acids. Germline V gene lookup returns CDR1 SGDLS and CDR2 YYNGEE. The CDR3 spells CASSPRSERGGWFGKETQYF. DNA of the CDR3: TGTGCCAGCAGCCCGAGATCAGAGCGGGGGGGCTGGTTTGGGAAAGAGACCCAGTACTTC.

The V and J genes are TRBV19 and TRBJ2-7, with no clear D. The CDR3 contains 13 residues. Germline CDR1 reads LNHDA; CDR2 reads SQIVND (reference sequence). Trimming removed 4 bases at V and 3 bases at J, with 10 bases between. The DNA for the CDR3 is TGTGCCAGTAGTACAAGTACCCTCTACGAGCAGTACTTC. This codes for CASSTSTLYEQYF.

This chain joins TRBV5-1 and TRBJ2-1; 7 bases are shared with TRBD2. Losses at the gene ends were 1 base for V and 10 bases for J; bases not matched to a gene: 8. Germline-derived CDR1 and CDR2 are SGHRS and YFSETQ. The CDR3 has 14 amino acids. The CDR3 loop is CASSLSSGSDEQFF. CDR3 sequence (DNA): TGCGCCAGCAGCTTGTCTAGCGGTAGCGACGAGCAGTTCTTC.

This sequence joins TRBV11-2 and TRBJ2-2; 10 nucleotides match TRBD1. The CDR3 is made up of 16 amino acids. Per the germline V gene, CDR1 is SGHAT and CDR2 is FQNNGV. V lost 3 bases and J lost 5; bases outside the gene matches: 6. The CDR3, as DNA: TGTGCCAGCAGCTTCCGACAGGGGGCGCTTACCGGGGAGCTGTTTTTT. Protein: CASSFRQGALTGELFF.

A few counts support this clone. The chain has TRBV10-3 and TRBJ2-7; 9 bases match TRBD2. With V trimmed by 4 bases and J by 4 bases, 5 bases remained unmatched. The CDR3 extends over 14 amino acids. Germline V gene sequence: CDR1 ENHRY, CDR2 SYGVKD. The CDR3: CAISALAGSYEQYF. CDR3 coding DNA: TGTGCCATCAGTGCCCTAGCGGGGTCTTACGAGCAGTACTTC.

The J gene is TRBJ1-1, the V gene TRBV4-2; D remains unclear. Germline V lookup: CDR1 LGHNA, CDR2 YNFKEQ. V was clipped by 6 bases and J by 4 bases, with 15 bases between them. The CDR3 is 14 residues long. The CDR3 DNA reads as TGTGCCAGCAGACGATCTGAAGGCCCCACTGAAGCTTTCTTT. Its translation is CASRRSEGPTEAFF.

This clone was recorded only once. J is TRBJ1-5 and V is TRBV29-1, with 7 bases identical to TRBD1. Germline CDR1 and CDR2: SQVTM and ANQGSEA. The ends lost 7 bases at V and 4 bases at J; junction bases unmatched: 7. This CDR3 spans 13 amino acids. The CDR3 region is CSAGTEINQPQHF. The CDR3 nucleotides read TGCAGCGCCGGGACAGAGATTAATCAGCCCCAGCATTTT.

The V gene is TRBV5-1, the J gene TRBJ2-3; no definite D call. The CDR3 has 16 residues. V gave up 3 bases and J gave up 2 bases, with 16 bases separating them. The germline gives CDR1 SGHRS, CDR2 YFSETQ. The DNA of the CDR3 is TGCGCCAGCAGCTCTTGGCCCTCGCCACACACAGATACGCAGTATTTT. Protein: CASSSWPSPHTDTQYF. Full variable domain (outside the CDR3, taken from reference TRBV5-1 and TRBJ2-3): KAGVTQTPRYLIKTRGQQVTLSCSPISGHRSVSWYQQTPGQGLQFLFEYFSETQRNKGNFPGRFSGRQFSNSRSEMNVSTLELGDSALYLCASSSWPSPHTDTQYFGPGTRLTVL.

The genes are TRBV5-4 and TRBJ1-1; the D gene is possibly TRBD1 (6 bases). Germline V gives CDR1 SGHNT, CDR2 YYREEE (reference sequence). The CDR3 loop spans 14 amino acids. Trimming removed 2 bases at V and 1 base at J, with 9 bases between. This CDR3 is CASSFRDKNTEAFF. As DNA, the CDR3 is TGTGCCAGCAGCTTTCGGGACAAGAACACTGAAGCTTTCTTT.

The chain links TRBV7-9 to TRBJ2-1; D is unresolved. Germline lookup yields CDR1 SEHNR and CDR2 FQNEAQ (reference sequence). The V end was cut by 1 base, the J end by 7 bases, with 14 bases between. This CDR3 contains 15 residues. This CDR3 is CASSLEAAYSNEQFF. The CDR3 nucleotides are TGTGCCAGCAGCTTAGAGGCTGCCTATAGTAATGAGCAGTTCTTC. The full variable domain, rest sourced from reference TRBV7-9 and TRBJ2-1, is DTGVSQNPRHKITKRGQNVTFRCDPISEHNRLYWYRQTLGQGPEFLTYFQNEAQLEKSRLLSDRFSAERPKGSFSTLEIQRTEQGDSAMYLCASSLEAAYSNEQFFGPGTRLTVL.

V gene TRBV9 combines with J gene TRBJ2-3; TRBD2 matches at 9 bases. The CDR3 extends over 15 amino acids. Germline lookup yields CDR1 SGDLS and CDR2 YYNGEE. V was clipped by 1 base and J by 3 bases; unmatched bases: 3. The CDR3 nucleotides are TGTGCCAGCAGCGTACGGCGGGGGGGAACAGATACGCAGTATTTT. Encoded protein: CASSVRRGGTDTQYF.

V and J are TRBV7-2 and TRBJ1-5, with 10 nucleotides matching TRBD1. Trimming cost V 4 bases and J 7 bases; bases outside gene matches: 4. CDR1 is SGHTA and CDR2 is FQGNSA in the germline V gene. The CDR3 contains 14 residues. The CDR3 coding sequence is TGTGCCAGCAGCTCGGGACAGGGGTGGCAGCCCCAGCATTTT. It encodes CASSSGQGWQPQHF.

This clone came up a few times. The CDR3 DNA is TGTGCCAGTAGTATCCAGGGGGCGAGGGAGCCCCAGCATTTT. Its protein is CASSIQGAREPQHF. The chain uses TRBV19 and TRBJ1-5; TRBD1 matches 8 bases. The V and J ends lost 3 bases and 8 bases, in that order; junction bases with no gene match: 6. The CDR3 runs 14 residues. CDR1 and CDR2 (germline): LNHDA, SQIVND (reference sequence).

The chain is built from TRBV7-2 and TRBJ1-3; maybe TRBD1 (6 bases). This CDR3 is 15 amino acids long. Germline V gives CDR1 SGHTA, CDR2 FQGNSA. V lost 5 bases, J lost 4 bases, and 15 bases lay in between. The CDR3 loop reads CASSEITGFGNTIYF. Here the CDR3 DNA reads TGTGCCAGCAGCGAGATTACAGGGTTCGGAAACACCATATATTTT.

The rearrangement uses TRBV18 and TRBJ1-4; D call uncertain. From germline, CDR1 is KGHSH and CDR2 LQKENI. The CDR3 covers 13 residues. V was trimmed by 4 bases and J by 5 bases, leaving 8 bases between them. CDR3 in DNA: TGTGCCAGCTCACGAGCGGAAAATGAAAAACTGTTTTTT. This gives the protein CASSRAENEKLFF.

This rearrangement joins TRBV7-3 to TRBJ1-2; 9 bases are shared with TRBD1. With V trimmed by 4 bases and J by 7 bases, 7 bases remained unmatched. In germline, CDR1 is SGHTA, CDR2 FQGTGA. The CDR3 totals 14 residues. DNA of the CDR3: TGTGCCAGCAGCTCCGGGACAGGGAAAGGTGGCTACACCTTC. It specifies CASSSGTGKGGYTF.